These 2 T cell receptor beta chains came from one sample sequenced in a study of blood T cells in healthy people across ages. Alongside a J-beta primer mix, a sample-barcoded 5' primer served in a second PCR lasting about 6 to 11 cycles. TCRdb itself ran the 5' RACE reads through MiXCR, one entry per CDR3 protein. There are 600,000 to 800,000 distinct CDR3 sequences in the sample; around 21% occur only once, and about 3.6% lies in the top ten. Sample: blood. The receptors shown here come from an older man in good health.

This clonotype was observed at least ten times. The chain recombines TRBV27 with TRBJ2-2; 9 bases match TRBD2. The V and J ends lost 5 bases and 4 bases, in that order; junction bases with no gene match: 8. Per the germline V gene, CDR1 is MNHEY and CDR2 is SMNVEV (reference sequence). This CDR3 spans 16 amino acids. As DNA, the CDR3 is TGTGCCAGCAGTCACTTAGCGGGAGTAGGCACCGGGGAGCTGTTTTTT. Encoded protein: CASSHLAGVGTGELFF.

This clonotype was counted a few times. This chain uses TRBV18 with TRBJ2-5; D might be TRBD1 or TRBD2, each matching 5 bases. The assigned J gene may be wrong: the sequence end matches TRBJ2-1 better. The CDR3 sequence is 13 residues long. Looked up from germline, CDR1 is KGHSH and CDR2 is LQKENI. CDR3 sequence reads: CASSPGTQDEQFF. In DNA, the CDR3 is TGTGCCAGCTCACCCGGGACCCAGGATGAGCAGTTCTTC.